This TCR beta chain was found in a study of pediatric ulcerative colitis (dated by TCRdb to the late 2010s). About the full investigation: Seven ulcerative colitis patients had pancolitis and two had left-sided colitis, with histology consistent with ulcerative colitis in all. Ten or so newly diagnosed, treatment-naive pediatric ulcerative colitis patients and a handful of non-IBD control children each provided paired blood and rectal samples. By Pediatric Ulcerative Colitis Activity Index, two patients had mild disease, several had moderate disease and three had acute severe colitis.

Results and caveats for the whole study, not just this receptor: Because the repertoires came from total lymphocyte DNA, rare subsets such as regulatory T cells may have patterns that are not reflected. Rectal repertoire features separated controls, mild-moderate and acute severe colitis patients; acute severe colitis showed reduced rectal diversity due to clonal expansions. A couple of rectal CDR3 clonotypes turned up in every ulcerative colitis patient but in none of the controls. A couple of patients' blood samples yielded substantially fewer templates for technical reasons and were excluded from blood-rectal overlap analysis. Compared with controls, ulcerative colitis patients showed significantly higher autologous blood-rectal clonal overlap, a finding that suggests increased T cell trafficking to inflamed tissue. The healthy control group was small, consisting of only four individuals.

Turning to this clone: Its antigen target is currently unknown. The sample holds no much larger clone one base away, and base qualities are not on file.

Through the immunoSEQ TRB Survey service, multiplex V and J primers were used to amplify rearranged CDR3 beta regions from genomic DNA. To keep depth equal across samples, survey-level sequencing depth of up to 500,000 reads per sample was applied. Libraries were purified, pooled and sequenced on Illumina technology. The authors' pipeline ran thus. Productive clonality, sample overlap, pairwise scatters, CDR3 beta length, V/D/J gene usage and productiveness were assessed with immunoSEQ online tools. Alongside Shannon and Simpson indices, calculated diversity was computed as the number of unique rearrangements divided by total templates, multiplied by 100. For principal component analysis, Z-score normalized data were analyzed with the R prcomp function and the ggbiplot package. Morisita's index was used to measure clonal overlap between blood and rectum within each subject. As stored in TCRdb, this immuneACCESS dataset retains in-frame rearrangements with V and J assigned. A fraction of the clones does not appear; measured against another copy, unresolved V genes explain less than half of the discrepancy, and the remainder lacks a known reason. V, J and clone size are taken as reported in that table, and D and trimming were inferred from the DNA itself. The sample table holds fewer than 45,000 clones, of which approximately 82% were seen once. The top ten hold roughly 23% of the sample.

Before the diagnostic colonoscopy, none of the ulcerative colitis patients had been given immunosuppressive medication. A blood sample was drawn at the time of the colonoscopy. The Wizard kit (Promega) was used to extract genomic DNA from both blood and intestinal samples. This receptor was obtained from a girl under 18 with moderate ulcerative colitis. The sequenced sample consisted of blood.

The CDR3 here reads CAWKRRATGYEQYF. The DNA sequence is TGTGCCTGGAAACGCAGGGCCACGGGCTACGAGCAGTACTTC. The chain uses TRBV30 and TRBJ2-7, and perhaps TRBD1 as D gene, on 5 matching bases. Spanning cysteine to phenylalanine, the CDR3 consists of 14 amino acids. Here the CDR3 DNA is all that survives: 42 bases in frame from base 1. Relative to germline, V is 4 bases shorter and J is 3 bases shorter, with 16 bases between their ends. The germline V gene (reference sequence) yields GTSNPN for CDR1 and SVGIG for CDR2.